This is a list of T cell receptor beta chains from one sample in a study of blood T cells in healthy people across ages. Via MiXCR, TCRdb re-called the 5' RACE reads, giving one row per CDR3 protein. The sample yields around 280,000 distinct CDR3 sequences, 25% to 30% seen once. Sequencing was done on a sample of blood. Receptors were obtained from a woman aged 70-85 years in good health. The CDR3 runs from the conserved cysteine through the conserved F or W. D genes are given only for firm matches. Clone size is not always given. Where it is, it says once, few, many or a class for expanded clones.

NA,TRBJ2-2,TRBV4-1,NA,TGCGCCAGCAGCCAAGAAAGCGTACAGCCCTACGGGGAGCTGTTTTTT,CASSQESVQPYGELFF
few,TRBJ2-3,TRBV7-3,NA,TGTGCCAGCAGCCCTGGACTAAATACGCAGTATTTT,CASSPGLNTQYF
NA,TRBJ2-5,TRBV28,TRBD2,TGTGCCGCTCGGGGGGGGCTCGAGACCCAGTACTTC,CAARGGLETQYF
NA,TRBJ2-3,TRBV5-6,NA,TGTGCCAGCAGCTGGCTAGCGTCCTCCACAGATACGCAGTATTTT,CASSWLASSTDTQYF
few,TRBJ1-1,TRBV28,NA,TGTGCCAGCGTCGGACAGTTGAGGAACACTGCAGCTTTCTTT,CASVGQLRNTAAFF
NA,TRBJ2-1,TRBV4-1,NA,TGCGCCAGCAGCCAAGGGGGAGCGGGTCTCGGATCTAGGAACTACAATGAGCAGTTCTTC,CASSQGGAGLGSRNYNEQFF
few,TRBJ2-7,TRBV10-3,NA,TGTGCCATCAGTGAAAGTCCAGACAGCGGATACGAGCAGTACTTC,CAISESPDSGYEQYF
NA,TRBJ2-7,TRBV5-1,NA,TGCGCCAGCAGCTTGCCAGGGGGGCCCTACGAGCAGTACTTC,CASSLPGGPYEQYF
few,TRBJ2-7,TRBV20-1,NA,TGCAGTGCTAGCAATCCCCCCTACGAGCAGTACTTC,CSASNPPYEQYF
many,TRBJ2-1,TRBV29-1,NA,TGCAGCGGCGGGAACTACAATGAGCAGTTCTTC,CSGGNYNEQFF
many,TRBJ2-3,TRBV7-2,TRBD1,TGTGCCAGCAGCATGACAGGGGCTAGCACAGATACGCAGTATTTT,CASSMTGASTDTQYF
NA,TRBJ2-5,TRBV9,TRBD2,TGTGCCAGCAGCCCCCAGACTACTAGCGGGAGGTGGCAGCAGTACTTC,CASSPQTTSGRWQQYF
NA,TRBJ2-1,TRBV11-2,TRBD1,TGTGCCAGCAGCAGCCGGGACAGGGTATACAATGAGCAGTTCTTC,CASSSRDRVYNEQFF
few,TRBJ2-3,TRBV7-9,NA,TGTGCCAGCAGCTCCCTATCGGCCACAGATACGCAGTATTTT,CASSSLSATDTQYF
NA,TRBJ2-7,TRBV6-2/TRBV6-3,NA,TGTGCCAGCAGTTACCTCGACGAGCAGTACTTC,CASSYLDEQYF
many,TRBJ2-4,TRBV3-1,NA,TGTGCCAGCAGCCAAGATTTGGGGGACACCTTAGCCAAAAACATTCAGTACTTC,CASSQDLGDTLAKNIQYF
NA,TRBJ2-1,TRBV7-9,TRBD2,TGTGCCAGCAGCTTTTACGGGACTAGCAGCAATGAGCAGTTCTTC,CASSFYGTSSNEQFF
few,TRBJ2-7,TRBV7-8,NA,TGTGCCAGCAGAGGATTTAGAAAGTCCCACGAGCAGTACTTC,CASRGFRKSHEQYF
few,TRBJ2-3,TRBV21-1,NA,TGTGCCAGCAGCAAAGTGGCGGGACCCACAGATACGCAGTATTTT,CASSKVAGPTDTQYF
NA,TRBJ1-1,TRBV28,NA,TGTGCCAGCAGTTCCGGGTCCACTGAAGCTTTCTTT,CASSSGSTEAFF
few,TRBJ1-2,TRBV29-1,TRBD1,TGCAGCGTTGAAGATAATCCGGGACAGTCTAACTATGGCTACACCTTC,CSVEDNPGQSNYGYTF
NA,TRBJ2-4,TRBV20-1,NA,TGCAGTGCTAGAGATCGGCTAGCCAAAAACATTCAGTACTTC,CSARDRLAKNIQYF
NA,TRBJ1-2,TRBV6-6,TRBD1,TGTGCCAGCACCCGGGACAGGGTCCTCAACTATGGCTACACCTTC,CASTRDRVLNYGYTF
many,TRBJ2-3,TRBV25-1,TRBD2,TGTGCCAGCAGTGTACTGGGACTAGGAGCAGATACGCAGTATTTT,CASSVLGLGADTQYF
NA,TRBJ1-4,TRBV28,NA,TGTGCCAGCAGTTTAAGGATTACGGGGCTCGTGGTTGGTGAAAAACTGTTTTTT,CASSLRITGLVVGEKLFF
NA,TRBJ2-2,TRBV12-3/TRBV12-4,TRBD1,TGTGCCAGCACCCTGACAGGGCAGGTCGGGGAGCTGTTTTTT,CASTLTGQVGELFF
NA,TRBJ2-2,TRBV7-9,NA,TGTGCCAGCAGCTTATACGGTTCGACCGGGGAGCTGTTTTTT,CASSLYGSTGELFF